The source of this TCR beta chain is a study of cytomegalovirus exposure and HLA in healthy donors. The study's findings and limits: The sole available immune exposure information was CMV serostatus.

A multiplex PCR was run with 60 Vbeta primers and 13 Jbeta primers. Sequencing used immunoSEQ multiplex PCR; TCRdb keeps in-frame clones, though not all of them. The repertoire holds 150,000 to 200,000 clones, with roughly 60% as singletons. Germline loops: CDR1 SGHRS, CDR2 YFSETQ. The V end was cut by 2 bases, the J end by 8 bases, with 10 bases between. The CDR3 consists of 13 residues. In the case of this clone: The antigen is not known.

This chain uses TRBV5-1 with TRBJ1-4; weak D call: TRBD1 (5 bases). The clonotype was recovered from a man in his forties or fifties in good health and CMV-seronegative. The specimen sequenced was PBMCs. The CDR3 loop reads CASSFQGGEKLFF. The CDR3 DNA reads TGCGCCAGCAGCTTTCAGGGAGGGGAAAAACTGTTTTTT.